These 27 T cell receptor beta chains came from one sample sequenced in a study of metastatic and nonmetastatic thyroid tumors. Before thyroid surgery, none of the patients had received any treatment. Using MiXCR, TCRdb reanalyzed the PCR reads. This sample has around 4,000 clones; around 32% occur once, and the top ten carry 35% to 45%. Sample: adjacent normal tissue. The receptors come from a male donor with papillary thyroid cancer or a benign thyroid nodule (not recorded which). Some clones in this sample may be carry-over from other donors' samples.

This clone rates as medium-sized (0.01 to 0.1%). A much bigger clone sits one base away, suggesting this may be a read error. Other DNA sequences of this sample code for an identical CDR3. This rearrangement joins TRBV6-1 to TRBJ1-2, with D unclear. CDR1 is MNHNS and CDR2 is SASEGT in the germline V gene. This CDR3 comprises 14 residues. Deletions cut 6 bases from V and 2 bases from J, with 13 bases between. CDR3 DNA sequence: TGTGCCAGCAGCCAGGACGGGGTCAACTATGGCTACACCTTC. As protein: CASSQDGVNYGYTF.

This clone was observed a few times. This chain uses TRBV19 with TRBJ2-1; D ambiguous. Deletions cut 2 bases from V and 7 bases from J, with 15 bases between. The CDR3 has 15 amino acids. Germline V gives CDR1 LNHDA, CDR2 SQIVND (reference sequence). The DNA of the CDR3 is TGTGCCAGTAGTATAACGATAGCCTCTGGGAATGAGCAGTTCTTC. Translated: CASSITIASGNEQFF.

This clone has just a few counts. The V call is TRBV2, the J call TRBJ2-7; a possible D gene is TRBD2 (5 bases). Germline V CDR1 and CDR2: SNHLY, FYNNEI. The CDR3 is made up of 12 amino acids. V lost 6 bases, J lost 5 bases, and 11 bases lay in between. The CDR3 loop is CASRQEGDEQYF. In DNA, the CDR3 is TGTGCCAGCAGGCAAGAGGGTGACGAGCAGTACTTC.

By share of the sample, this clone is large. The chain links TRBV6-5 to TRBJ1-2; D unclear. Trimming cost V 2 bases and J 2 bases, with 6 bases left between them. Per germline, CDR1 MNHEY and CDR2 SVGAGI. The length of the CDR3 is 13 residues. CDR3 bases: TGTGCCAGCAGTTACCGGACCAACTATGGCTACACCTTC. Its protein is CASSYRTNYGYTF.

The rearrangement uses TRBV11-2 and TRBJ2-1; a weak D match, TRBD1 (5 bases). Germline assignment: CDR1 SGHAT and CDR2 FQNNGV. The length of the CDR3 is 17 residues. V was trimmed by 2 bases and J by 10 bases, leaving 24 bases between them. The CDR3 loop is CASSLFRAGWGGREQFF. CDR3 coding DNA: TGTGCCAGCAGCTTATTTCGTGCTGGGTGGGGCGGTCGGGAGCAGTTCTTC.

V gene TRBV11-2 combines with J gene TRBJ2-7; D possibly corresponds to TRBD1 (5 bases). V dropped 5 bases and J dropped 2 bases, with 13 bases sitting between them. CDR1 is SGHAT and CDR2 is FQNNGV in the germline V gene. The CDR3 has 14 amino acids. The CDR3 nucleotides read TGTGCCAGCAGCCCCCGGCCAGGGCCCTACGAGCAGTACTTC. This sequence encodes CASSPRPGPYEQYF.

This clone was found a few times. The chain couples TRBV28 to TRBJ2-1; weak D call: TRBD2 (6 bases). CDR3 length: 13 amino acids. Per the germline V gene, CDR1 is MDHEN and CDR2 is SYDVKM. V dropped 6 bases and J dropped 4 bases, with 10 bases sitting between them. As DNA, the CDR3 is TGTGCCAGCAGACTAGCTGGGTACAATGAGCAGTTCTTC. It yields the protein CASRLAGYNEQFF.

By frequency in the sample, this clone is medium-sized. V usage is TRBV5-1 and J usage is TRBJ1-1, with 7 bases identical to TRBD1. Germline lookup yields CDR1 SGHRS and CDR2 YFSETQ. This CDR3 has 15 residues. V was clipped by 0 bases and J by 0 bases; unmatched bases: 2. In DNA form, the CDR3 reads TGCGCCAGCAGCTTGGTACAGGGGATGAACACTGAAGCTTTCTTT. This codes for CASSLVQGMNTEAFF.

This sequence joins TRBV28 and TRBJ1-2; D might be TRBD1 (5 bases). The CDR3 runs 13 residues. Per germline, CDR1 MDHEN and CDR2 SYDVKM. V lost 0 bases and J lost 7, with 9 bases in between. The chain's CDR3 is CASSLWGGGGYTF. CDR3 sequence (DNA): TGTGCCAGCAGTTTATGGGGGGGGGGTGGCTACACCTTC.

J is TRBJ1-1 and V is TRBV6-1; D is unclear. Between the trimmed V and J ends, which lost 8 bases and 3 bases, there was a span of 10 bases. Germline-derived CDR1 and CDR2 are MNHNS and SASEGT. This CDR3 is built from 12 residues. As DNA, the CDR3 is TGTGCCAGCCCCATTGCTGACACTGAAGCTTTCTTT. It translates to CASPIADTEAFF.

The rearrangement uses TRBV7-8 and TRBJ1-2; D unresolved. Per the germline V gene, CDR1 is SGHVS and CDR2 is FQNEAQ. The CDR3 covers 17 residues. V lost 1 base and J lost 2, with 17 bases in between. CDR3 amino acids: CASSLVFGLGRNYGYTF. The CDR3 DNA reads TGTGCCAGCAGCTTAGTATTTGGATTGGGCAGGAACTATGGCTACACCTTC.

The chain carries TRBV6-5 and TRBJ1-3; D ambiguous. This CDR3 has 18 amino acids. The germline gives CDR1 MNHEY, CDR2 SVGAGI. With 0 bases removed from V and 1 base from J, the gap between germline ends came to 16 bases. The CDR3 loop is CASSYSIWGIRSGNTIYF. The CDR3 region has the DNA TGTGCCAGCAGTTACTCGATTTGGGGTATTAGGTCTGGAAACACCATATATTTT.

The count of this clone is one. This chain's CDR3 is CASSVGWDDSYNEQFF. As DNA, the CDR3 is TGTGCCAGCAGCGTAGGGTGGGATGACTCTTACAATGAGCAGTTCTTC. This chain connects TRBV9 to TRBJ2-1, with D unclear. The CDR3 extends over 16 amino acids. V lost 0 bases, J lost 4 bases, and 14 bases lay in between. Germline loops: CDR1 SGDLS, CDR2 YYNGEE.

V and J are TRBV9 and TRBJ2-7, with D perhaps TRBD1 (6 bases). The CDR3 runs 13 residues. Trimming cost V 7 bases and J 0 bases, with 11 bases left between them. In germline, CDR1 is SGDLS, CDR2 YYNGEE. Here the CDR3 DNA reads TGTGCCAGCCCCTGGGACACCTCCTACGAGCAGTACTTC. This translates into CASPWDTSYEQYF.

This clone was observed a few times. The V call is TRBV2, the J call TRBJ2-5, with 7 bases aligning to TRBD1. The V gene end was trimmed by 6 bases and the J gene end by 3 bases; junction bases not matched to a gene: 4. From germline, CDR1 is SNHLY and CDR2 FYNNEI. The CDR3 is 13 amino acids. CDR3: CASRKGAEETQYF. For the CDR3, the DNA is TGTGCCAGCAGAAAGGGGGCCGAAGAGACCCAGTACTTC.

The chain has TRBV28 and TRBJ2-7, with D possibly being TRBD2 (6 bases). Deletions cut 6 bases from V and 3 bases from J, with 12 bases between. From germline, CDR1 is MDHEN and CDR2 SYDVKM. The CDR3 has 13 residues. The CDR3 is CASRPAGSYEQYF. The CDR3 bases are TGTGCCAGCAGGCCGGCCGGGAGCTACGAGCAGTACTTC.

Judged by abundance, this clone is medium-sized. The CDR3 loop is CASSQYSVGLNTEAFF. The CDR3 DNA follows: TGTGCCAGCAGCCAGTATTCTGTAGGGTTGAACACTGAAGCTTTCTTT. The chain joins TRBV14 to TRBJ1-1; D is undetermined. Deletions cut 3 bases from V and 0 bases from J, with 14 bases between. CDR3 length: 16 residues. Germline V lookup: CDR1 SGHDN, CDR2 FVKESK.

This clone was counted between two and nine times. The chain carries TRBV14 and TRBJ2-1; TRBD2 agrees at 7 bases. The CDR3 has 16 residues. Germline assignment: CDR1 SGHDN and CDR2 FVKESK. V lost 1 base to trimming and J lost 2 bases; unmatched junction nucleotides: 5. The CDR3 protein is CASSQVGGSAYNEQFF. DNA of the CDR3: TGTGCCAGCAGCCAAGTCGGGGGGAGCGCCTACAATGAGCAGTTCTTC.

This clone came up a few times. This chain links TRBV28 with TRBJ2-6, with D uncertain. V was cut by 4 bases and J by 2 bases, with 12 bases left in between. This CDR3 is built from 16 residues. Germline V lookup: CDR1 MDHEN, CDR2 SYDVKM. In nucleotides, the CDR3 is TGTGCCAGCAGTTCCCGGTGGGTGGCTGGGGCCAACGTCCTGACTTTC. Amino acids: CASSSRWVAGANVLTF. Complete variable domain (other parts from reference TRBV28 and TRBJ2-6): DVKVTQSSRYLVKRTGEKVFLECVQDMDHENMFWYRQDPGLGLRLIYFSYDVKMKEKGDIPEGYSVSREKKERFSLILESASTNQTSMYLCASSSRWVAGANVLTFGAGSRLTVL.

The chain is built from TRBV10-3 and TRBJ2-7; no clear D. Deletions cut 0 bases from V and 0 bases from J, with 9 bases between. In germline, CDR1 is ENHRY, CDR2 SYGVKD. This CDR3 contains 15 residues. CDR3 sequence (DNA): TGTGCCATCAGTGAGTCGGGAACCGCCTCCTACGAGCAGTACTTC. This encodes CAISESGTASYEQYF.

CDR3 residues: CSPDGPSGQETQYF. The CDR3 nucleotides read TGCAGCCCCGACGGTCCTAGCGGCCAAGAGACCCAGTACTTC. The chain uses TRBV20-1 and TRBJ2-5; 7 positions agree with TRBD2. Germline CDR1 reads DFQATT; CDR2 reads SNEGSKA (reference sequence). The CDR3 covers 14 residues.

This clone has a handful of counts. This rearrangement joins TRBV28 to TRBJ2-2, with D possibly TRBD2 on 5 matching bases. The CDR3 is 16 amino acids. CDR1 is MDHEN, CDR2 SYDVKM, per germline. Between the trimmed V and J ends, which lost 6 bases and 3 bases, there was a span of 17 bases. In nucleotides, the CDR3 is TGTGCCAGCAGCCGGGAAGACGGGCCAGACACCGGGGAGCTGTTTTTT. Translation: CASSREDGPDTGELFF.

In its sample, this clone is large. The rearrangement joins TRBV2 to TRBJ1-1; 7 nucleotides match TRBD1. The germline V gene encodes CDR1 SNHLY and CDR2 FYNNEI. V shed 1 base, J shed 5 bases, and the junction held 7 bases outside the gene matches. The CDR3 is 15 residues long. CDR3 sequence: CASSEVQGLGTEAFF. The CDR3 nucleotides are TGTGCCAGCAGTGAAGTACAGGGGTTGGGGACTGAAGCTTTCTTT.

The rearrangement uses TRBV27 and TRBJ1-1; D possibly corresponds to TRBD1 (6 bases). The CDR3 extends over 13 amino acids. The ends were cut back, 11 bases at V and 5 bases at J, with 18 bases in the middle. CDR1 MNHEY and CDR2 SMNVEV come from the germline V gene (reference sequence). The DNA of the CDR3 is TGTGCCTGGTGTTTAGGCAGGGGAACTGAAGCTTTCTTT. Translation gives CAWCLGRGTEAFF.

Within the sample, this clone is large. This sequence joins TRBV28 and TRBJ2-1; tentative D call: TRBD1 (7 bases). The CDR3 extends over 13 amino acids. Trimming removed 10 bases from V and 4 bases from J, with 14 bases in between. Germline CDR1 is MDHEN and CDR2 is SYDVKM. The CDR3 loop reads CATAGQLYNEQFF. The CDR3 DNA follows: TGTGCCACCGCGGGACAGTTATACAATGAGCAGTTCTTC.

This clone has a count of ten or more. The same CDR3 arises from other DNA sequences in this sample as well. The chain uses TRBV2 and TRBJ2-1; TRBD1 matches at 7 bases. With 10 bases clipped from V and 8 bases from J, the junction kept 11 bases outside the gene matches. Germline lookup yields CDR1 SNHLY and CDR2 FYNNEI. The CDR3 loop spans 13 amino acids. The CDR3 region is CATKGTEGDEQFF. The CDR3 DNA is TGTGCCACCAAAGGGACAGAGGGGGATGAGCAGTTCTTC.

By sample share, this clone is medium-sized. This sequence joins TRBV30 and TRBJ2-2, with D perhaps matching TRBD2 (5 bases). This CDR3 contains 12 residues. V was pared by 8 bases and J by 6 bases, with 13 bases between. CDR1 and CDR2 from the germline V gene are GTSNPN and SVGIG (reference sequence). As DNA, the CDR3 is TGTGCCGAGAATTCAGCGGCCGGGGAGCTGTTTTTT. Amino acids: CAENSAAGELFF.